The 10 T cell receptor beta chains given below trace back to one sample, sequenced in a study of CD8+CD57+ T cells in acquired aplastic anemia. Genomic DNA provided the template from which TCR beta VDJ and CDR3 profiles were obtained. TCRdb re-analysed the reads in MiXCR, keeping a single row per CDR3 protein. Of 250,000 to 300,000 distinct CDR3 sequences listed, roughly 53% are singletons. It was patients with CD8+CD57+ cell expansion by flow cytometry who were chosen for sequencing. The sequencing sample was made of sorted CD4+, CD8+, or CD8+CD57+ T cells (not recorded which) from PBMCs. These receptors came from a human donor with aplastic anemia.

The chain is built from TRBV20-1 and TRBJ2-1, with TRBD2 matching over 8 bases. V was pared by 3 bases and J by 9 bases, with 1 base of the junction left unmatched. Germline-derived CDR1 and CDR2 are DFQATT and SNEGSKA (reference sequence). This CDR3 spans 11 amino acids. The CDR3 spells CSASGGGEQFF. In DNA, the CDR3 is TGCAGTGCTAGCGGGGGGGGTGAGCAGTTCTTC.

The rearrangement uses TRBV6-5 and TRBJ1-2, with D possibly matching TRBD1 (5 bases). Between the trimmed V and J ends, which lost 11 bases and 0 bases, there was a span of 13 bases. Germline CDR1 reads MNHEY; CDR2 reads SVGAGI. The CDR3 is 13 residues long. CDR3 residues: CALWDRANYGYTF. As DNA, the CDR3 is TGTGCCCTCTGGGACCGGGCTAACTATGGCTACACCTTC.

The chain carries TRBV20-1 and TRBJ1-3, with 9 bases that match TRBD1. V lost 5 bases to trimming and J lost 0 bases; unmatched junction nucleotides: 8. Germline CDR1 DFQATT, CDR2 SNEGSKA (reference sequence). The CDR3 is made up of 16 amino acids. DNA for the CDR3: TGCAGTGCTTACTCGACAGGGGGGTCCTCTGGAAACACCATATATTTT. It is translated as CSAYSTGGSSGNTIYF.

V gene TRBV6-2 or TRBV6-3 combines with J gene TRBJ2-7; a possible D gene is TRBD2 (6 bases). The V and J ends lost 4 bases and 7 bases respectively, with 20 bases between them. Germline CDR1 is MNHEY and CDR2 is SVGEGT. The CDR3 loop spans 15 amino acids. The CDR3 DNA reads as TGTGCCAGCAGTTCCACCGGGACTCGGACGAGAGAGCAGTACTTC. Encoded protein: CASSSTGTRTREQYF.

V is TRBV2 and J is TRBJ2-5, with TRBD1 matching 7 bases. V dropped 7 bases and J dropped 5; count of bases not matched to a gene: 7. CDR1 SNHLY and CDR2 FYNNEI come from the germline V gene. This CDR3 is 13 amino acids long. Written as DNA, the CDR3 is TGTGCCAGCATCCTGACAGGGTTGGAGACCCAGTACTTC. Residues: CASILTGLETQYF. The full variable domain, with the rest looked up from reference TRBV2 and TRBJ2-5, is EPEVTQTPSHQVTQMGQEVILRCVPISNHLYFYWYRQILGQKVEFLVSFYNNEISEKSEIFDDQFSVERPDGSNFTLKIRSTKLEDSAMYFCASILTGLETQYFGPGTRLLVL.

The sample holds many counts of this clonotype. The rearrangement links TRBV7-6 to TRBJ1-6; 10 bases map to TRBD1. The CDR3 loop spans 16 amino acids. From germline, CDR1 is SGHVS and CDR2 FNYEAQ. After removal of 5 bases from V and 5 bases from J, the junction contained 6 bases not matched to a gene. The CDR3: CASSPMTGGNNSPLHF. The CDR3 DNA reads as TGTGCCAGCAGCCCGATGACAGGGGGCAATAATTCACCCCTCCACTTT.

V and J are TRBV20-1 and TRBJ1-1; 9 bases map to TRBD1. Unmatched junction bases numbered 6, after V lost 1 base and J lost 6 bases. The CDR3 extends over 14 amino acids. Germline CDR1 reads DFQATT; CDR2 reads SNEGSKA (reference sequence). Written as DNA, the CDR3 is TGCAGTGCTAGAGTTACAGGGGGCAAGGCTGAAGCTTTCTTT. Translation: CSARVTGGKAEAFF.

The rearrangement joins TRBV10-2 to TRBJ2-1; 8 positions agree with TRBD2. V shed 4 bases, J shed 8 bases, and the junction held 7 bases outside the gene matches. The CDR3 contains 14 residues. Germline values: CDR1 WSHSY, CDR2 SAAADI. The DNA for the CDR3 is TGCGCCAGCAGTGGTGTGGCGGGAGGATATGAGCAGTTCTTC. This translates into CASSGVAGGYEQFF.

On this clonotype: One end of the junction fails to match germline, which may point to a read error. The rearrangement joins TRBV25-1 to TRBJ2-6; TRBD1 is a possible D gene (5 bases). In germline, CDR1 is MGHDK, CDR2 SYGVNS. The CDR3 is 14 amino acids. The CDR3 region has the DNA TGTGCCAGCAGTGAACGCTCTGGGGCCAACGCCCTGACTTTC. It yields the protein CASSERSGANALTF.

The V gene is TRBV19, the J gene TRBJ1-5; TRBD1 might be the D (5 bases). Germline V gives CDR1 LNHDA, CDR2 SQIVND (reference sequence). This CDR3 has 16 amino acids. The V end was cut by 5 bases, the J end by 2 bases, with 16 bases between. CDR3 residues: CASSPNQGMGNQPQHF. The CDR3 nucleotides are TGTGCCAGTAGTCCGAACCAGGGTATGGGCAATCAGCCCCAGCATTTT.